The 20 T cell receptor beta chains in this list originate from one sample, sequenced in a study of blood T cell repertoires in COVID-19. The data were produced by immunoSEQ multiplex PCR, yet TCRdb's version contains in-frame clones alone and is incomplete. Of some 220,000 clones in the sample, about 79% were seen once. The sample comprised PBMCs or T cells enriched from blood (not recorded which). These receptor sequences come from a woman in her thirties or forties with acute COVID-19.

The rearrangement joins TRBV7-8 to TRBJ2-5, with TRBD2 matching 7 bases. Germline V gene sequence: CDR1 SGHVS, CDR2 FQNEAQ. The CDR3 is made up of 15 amino acids. J lost 4 bases, V lost 0 bases, and 5 bases had no gene match. The CDR3 bases are TGTGCCAGCAGCTTAGCGATGGGGGGGTCAGAGACCCAGTACTTC. It yields the protein CASSLAMGGSETQYF.

DNA of the CDR3: TGTGCCATCAGTGAGTCCACGGGGTCCCTCTATGGCTACACCTTC. Translation gives CAISESTGSLYGYTF. The chain combines TRBV10-3 with TRBJ1-2; D unresolved. Trimming left V 0 bases short and J 4 bases short, with 12 bases between. The length of the CDR3 is 15 residues. Germline V gene sequence: CDR1 ENHRY, CDR2 SYGVKD.

This chain connects TRBV6-5 to TRBJ2-3, with 8 positions matching TRBD2. With 4 bases clipped from V and 3 bases from J, the junction kept 9 bases outside the gene matches. This CDR3 spans 16 amino acids. Per the germline V gene, CDR1 is MNHEY and CDR2 is SVGAGI. Here the CDR3 reads CASSSSGSVSTDTQYF. The CDR3 region has the DNA TGTGCCAGCAGTTCTAGCGGGTCGGTATCGACAGATACGCAGTATTTT.

The chain employs TRBV6-1 and TRBJ1-4, with D possibly matching TRBD1 (6 bases). The CDR3 consists of 13 residues. The V end lost 4 bases, the J end lost 5 bases, and 8 bases lay between the germline ends. Germline CDR1 reads MNHNS; CDR2 reads SASEGT. DNA of the CDR3: TGTGCCAGCAGTGTAACAGGGAATGAAAAACTGTTTTTT. Translated: CASSVTGNEKLFF.

This clone was found once. The chain couples TRBV11-2 to TRBJ2-3; 12 nucleotides line up with TRBD2. CDR1 is SGHAT and CDR2 is FQNNGV in the germline V gene. The CDR3 extends over 17 amino acids. Germline trimming cut 4 bases from V and 1 base from J; bases unmatched to any gene: 6. CDR3: CASSSGTSGSGTDTQYF. The DNA for the CDR3 is TGTGCCAGCAGCTCCGGGACTAGCGGGTCTGGCACAGATACGCAGTATTTT. Complete variable domain (other parts from reference TRBV11-2 and TRBJ2-3): EAGVAQSPRYKIIEKRQSVAFWCNPISGHATLYWYQQILGQGPKLLIQFQNNGVVDDSQLPKDRFSAERLKGVDSTLKIQPAKLEDSAVYLCASSSGTSGSGTDTQYFGPGTRLTVL.

The chain recombines TRBV4-3 with TRBJ1-1, with a possible D match to TRBD1 (6 bases). This CDR3 is built from 15 residues. The V end was cut by 0 bases, the J end by 6 bases, with 14 bases between. CDR1 LGHNA and CDR2 YSLEER come from the germline V gene. The CDR3 DNA reads as TGCGCCAGCAGCCAAGAGCTTTTAGAGGGGGCTGAAGCTTTCTTT. Its translation is CASSQELLEGAEAFF.

V gene TRBV27 combines with J gene TRBJ2-6, with 9 bases that match TRBD1. Germline CDR1 is MNHEY and CDR2 is SMNVEV (reference sequence). The CDR3 extends over 17 amino acids. V shed 3 bases and J 4 bases; nucleotides not matched to a gene: 7. In DNA form, the CDR3 reads TGTGCCAGCAGTTTGACGGGACAGGGTTCCGGGGCCAACGTCCTGACTTTC. Translation gives CASSLTGQGSGANVLTF.

The chain couples TRBV29-1 to TRBJ2-2; D is unclear. V shed 7 bases and J shed 1 base, with 4 bases lying between them. The germline CDR1 and CDR2 sequences are SQVTM and ANQGSEA. This CDR3 has 11 amino acids. The DNA of the CDR3 is TGCAGCGCTAAGAACACCGGGGAGCTGTTTTTT. Protein: CSAKNTGELFF.

The rearrangement uses TRBV28 and TRBJ2-3; D perhaps matches TRBD1 (7 bases). V lost 5 bases to trimming and J lost 5 bases, with 17 bases between them. The CDR3 loop spans 15 amino acids. CDR1 is MDHEN, CDR2 SYDVKM, per germline. The CDR3 region is CASSPAGGGIDTQYF. The CDR3 coding sequence is TGTGCCAGCAGTCCCGCAGGGGGAGGAATAGATACGCAGTATTTT.

This rearrangement joins TRBV4-2 to TRBJ2-7; 7 bases line up with TRBD2. This CDR3 region has 13 residues. Per the germline V gene, CDR1 is LGHNA and CDR2 is YNFKEQ. Germline trimming cut 3 bases from V and 5 bases from J; bases unmatched to any gene: 4. The CDR3 protein is CASSQGDYNEQYF. CDR3 nucleotides: TGTGCCAGCAGCCAGGGGGACTACAACGAGCAGTACTTC.

The V and J genes are TRBV5-1 and TRBJ2-2; 9 bases map to TRBD1. CDR1 and CDR2 (germline): SGHRS, YFSETQ. V lost 2 bases to trimming and J lost 2 bases; unmatched junction nucleotides: 4. The CDR3 is 16 amino acids. CDR3: CASSFKGQGNTGELFF. CDR3 DNA sequence: TGCGCCAGCAGCTTTAAGGGACAGGGTAACACCGGGGAGCTGTTTTTT. The full variable domain, rest sourced from reference TRBV5-1 and TRBJ2-2, is KAGVTQTPRYLIKTRGQQVTLSCSPISGHRSVSWYQQTPGQGLQFLFEYFSETQRNKGNFPGRFSGRQFSNSRSEMNVSTLELGDSALYLCASSFKGQGNTGELFFGEGSRLTVL.

The chain has TRBV28 and TRBJ2-6, with 8 bases fitting TRBD1. The V and J ends lost 3 bases and 0 bases, in that order; junction bases with no gene match: 7. The CDR3 consists of 18 residues. Germline lookup yields CDR1 MDHEN and CDR2 SYDVKM. CDR3 bases: TGTGCCAGCAGTTTGTCGCAGGGGGCTAGCTCTGGGGCCAACGTCCTGACTTTC. Protein product: CASSLSQGASSGANVLTF.

The J gene is TRBJ2-5, the V gene TRBV5-1; unclear D gene. The V end was cut by 2 bases, the J end by 1 base, with 9 bases between. The germline CDR1 and CDR2 sequences are SGHRS and YFSETQ. This CDR3 region has 14 residues. The CDR3 reads CASSLDKTQETQYF. The CDR3 DNA follows: TGCGCCAGCAGCTTAGACAAGACCCAAGAGACCCAGTACTTC. Full variable domain (rest looked up from reference TRBV5-1 and TRBJ2-5): KAGVTQTPRYLIKTRGQQVTLSCSPISGHRSVSWYQQTPGQGLQFLFEYFSETQRNKGNFPGRFSGRQFSNSRSEMNVSTLELGDSALYLCASSLDKTQETQYFGPGTRLLVL.

The CDR3 is CASGSMITGIGQPQHF. In nucleotides, the CDR3 is TGTGCCAGTGGGTCCATGATAACAGGGATCGGGCAGCCCCAGCATTTT. This chain links TRBV28 with TRBJ1-5; TRBD1 might be the D (6 bases). The ends were cut back, 9 bases at V and 7 bases at J, with 25 bases in the middle. The germline gives CDR1 MDHEN, CDR2 SYDVKM. This CDR3 is 16 amino acids long.

The chain joins TRBV9 to TRBJ2-3; 9 bases map to TRBD2. CDR1 SGDLS and CDR2 YYNGEE come from the germline V gene. CDR3 size: 15 residues. Trimming took 7 bases from V and 3 from J; bases not matched to a gene: 9. DNA of the CDR3: TGTGCCAGCGCACTAAATAGCGGGAGTACAGATACGCAGTATTTT. Translation: CASALNSGSTDTQYF.

The chain has TRBV19 and TRBJ2-7; D gene ambiguous. CDR1 is LNHDA and CDR2 is SQIVND in the germline V gene (reference sequence). V was trimmed by 10 bases and J by 4 bases, leaving 23 bases between them. There are 15 residues in the CDR3. The DNA of the CDR3 is TGTGCCACCCCCTCCCTGACACTTAAAGATTACGAGCAGTACTTC. It yields the protein CATPSLTLKDYEQYF.

This rearrangement joins TRBV28 to TRBJ1-3, with D tentatively TRBD1 (5 bases). Germline V gene sequence: CDR1 MDHEN, CDR2 SYDVKM. The CDR3 has 16 amino acids. Trimming shortened V by 7 bases and J by 0 bases, and 16 bases separated the two germline ends. CDR3 bases: TGTGCCAGCATGGTTGCAGGGAGGGTCTCTGGAAACACCATATATTTT. It is translated as CASMVAGRVSGNTIYF.

The chain joins TRBV4-1 to TRBJ2-3; possible D gene TRBD2, 6 bases. The CDR3 covers 15 residues. The germline V gene encodes CDR1 MGHRA and CDR2 YSYEKL. V lost 3 bases to trimming and J lost 0 bases, with 10 bases between them. The CDR3 DNA reads as TGCGCCAGCAGCCACCTAGCGTTAAGCACAGATACGCAGTATTTT. It yields the protein CASSHLALSTDTQYF.

The gene calls are TRBV5-5 and TRBJ1-5, with D perhaps matching TRBD1 (6 bases). Germline CDR1 reads SGHKS; CDR2 reads YYEKEE (reference sequence). This CDR3 has 17 amino acids. The ends were cut back, 4 bases at V and 6 bases at J, with 23 bases in the middle. CDR3 sequence (DNA): TGTGCCAGCAGCACCCAGTTGTCCGGACAGTTATTTCAGCCCCAGCATTTT. Residues: CASSTQLSGQLFQPQHF.

The V call is TRBV6-5, the J call TRBJ2-3; no clear D. CDR3 length: 13 residues. Germline V gene lookup returns CDR1 MNHEY and CDR2 SVGAGI. The V gene lost 3 bases and the J gene lost 3 bases, with 7 bases spanning the gap. The CDR3 region has the DNA TGTGCCAGCAGTTATCGAGGAACAGATACGCAGTATTTT. It translates to CASSYRGTDTQYF.